Below, 21 T cell receptor beta chains from the same sample are listed, as sequenced in a study of blood T cell repertoires in COVID-19. TCRdb's table, derived via immunoSEQ multiplex PCR, lists solely in-frame clones and lacks some. Of 150,000 to 170,000 clones listed, about 86% are singletons. The sample taken for sequencing was PBMCs or T cells enriched from blood (not recorded which). These receptors were taken from a man in his fifties or sixties who had recovered from COVID-19.

The chain has TRBV2 and TRBJ2-5; 10 bases are a match to TRBD1. The germline V gene encodes CDR1 SNHLY and CDR2 FYNNEI. Trimming at V came to 5 bases and at J to 0 bases, leaving 3 bases not matched to a gene. The CDR3 has 15 amino acids. The CDR3 nucleotides are TGTGCCAGCAGTAAGGACAGGGGGAACCAAGAGACCCAGTACTTC. Translating gives CASSKDRGNQETQYF.

The rearrangement uses TRBV4-3 and TRBJ2-7; 9 bases are a match to TRBD1. The CDR3 runs 16 residues. The V segment lost 3 bases and the J segment 5 bases; nucleotides outside the gene matches: 11. Germline V gene lookup returns CDR1 LGHNA and CDR2 YSLEER. The CDR3 nucleotides are TGCGCCAGCAGCCAGTATCTTTGGGACAGGGTCAACGAGCAGTACTTC. This sequence encodes CASSQYLWDRVNEQYF.

The chain has TRBV2 and TRBJ2-1, with D perhaps TRBD1 (5 bases). Between the trimmed V and J ends, which lost 7 bases and 3 bases, there was a span of 10 bases. The germline V gene encodes CDR1 SNHLY and CDR2 FYNNEI. The CDR3 has 13 amino acids. CDR3 residues: CASTRTYYNEQFF. The DNA of the CDR3 is TGTGCCAGCACTCGGACATACTACAATGAGCAGTTCTTC.

The J gene is TRBJ2-5, the V gene TRBV7-6, with 11 positions matching TRBD1. The V gene end was trimmed by 5 bases and the J gene end by 1 base; junction bases not matched to a gene: 6. This CDR3 is built from 16 residues. The germline CDR1 and CDR2 sequences are SGHVS and FNYEAQ. CDR3 coding DNA: TGTGCCAGCAGCCCCGGGACAGGGGGTCCCCAAGAGACCCAGTACTTC. It is translated as CASSPGTGGPQETQYF.

The chain couples TRBV29-1 to TRBJ2-1; 7 nucleotides agree with TRBD2. The V gene's germline CDR1 is SQVTM and CDR2 ANQGSEA. The CDR3 is 13 residues long. Trimming removed 4 bases from V and 0 bases from J; junction bases left unmatched: 0. The CDR3 DNA reads as TGCAGCGTTGGCGGGAGCTCCTACAATGAGCAGTTCTTC. Its translation: CSVGGSSYNEQFF.

The chain joins TRBV19 to TRBJ1-1, with 7 bases fitting TRBD1. The trim removed 5 bases at V and 5 bases at J, leaving 11 bases unmatched. The V gene's germline CDR1 is LNHDA and CDR2 SQIVND (reference sequence). The CDR3 has 15 amino acids. The DNA of the CDR3 is TGTGCCAGTAGTTTTGGTCAGGGGGTATTGACTGAAGCTTTCTTT. Its translation is CASSFGQGVLTEAFF.

The V and J genes are TRBV2 and TRBJ1-5, with 8 bases identical to TRBD1. The CDR3 is made up of 16 amino acids. After removal of 4 bases from V and 7 bases from J, the junction contained 12 bases not matched to a gene. Germline V lookup: CDR1 SNHLY, CDR2 FYNNEI. Here the CDR3 reads CASSVSLQGVGQPQHF. The CDR3 DNA reads as TGTGCCAGCAGTGTCTCTTTACAGGGGGTCGGACAGCCCCAGCATTTT.

This clone was observed a single time. The chain uses TRBV12-3 or TRBV12-4 and TRBJ2-7; tentatively, D is TRBD2 (5 bases). The V gene lost 0 bases and the J gene lost 7 bases, with 7 bases spanning the gap. CDR3 length: 12 residues. CDR3 DNA: TGTGCCAGCAGTTTAGCCGGGAAGGAGCAGTACTTC. Translated, it gives CASSLAGKEQYF.

The CDR3 is CASSPTGGYAGELFF. CDR3 nucleotide sequence: TGTGCCAGCAGCCCTACAGGGGGCTACGCCGGGGAGCTGTTTTTT. The chain carries TRBV3-1 (or the pseudogene TRBV3-2) and TRBJ2-2, with 9 nucleotides matching TRBD1. CDR1 is LGHDT and CDR2 is YNNKEL in the germline V gene (reference sequence). With V trimmed by 4 bases and J by 6 bases, 6 bases remained unmatched. The CDR3 runs 15 residues.

This chain connects TRBV6-5 to TRBJ2-7, with 8 bases identical to TRBD1. The CDR3 spans 14 residues. Per germline, CDR1 MNHEY and CDR2 SVGAGI. J was trimmed by 1 base and V by 6 bases; bases with no gene match: 5. The CDR3 DNA reads as TGTGCCAGCAGCCGTACAGGGGGTTCCTACGAGCAGTACTTC. This sequence encodes CASSRTGGSYEQYF.

The rearrangement joins TRBV7-9 to TRBJ2-7, with 11 nucleotides matching TRBD1. CDR1 is SEHNR, CDR2 FQNEAQ, per germline (reference sequence). The CDR3 is made up of 15 amino acids. The V and J ends lost 4 bases and 1 base, in that order; junction bases with no gene match: 3. In DNA form, the CDR3 reads TGTGCCAGCAGCTCGGACAGGGGGCCATCCTACGAGCAGTACTTC. The encoded protein is CASSSDRGPSYEQYF. Complete variable domain (other parts from reference TRBV7-9 and TRBJ2-7): DTGVSQNPRHKITKRGQNVTFRCDPISEHNRLYWYRQTLGQGPEFLTYFQNEAQLEKSRLLSDRFSAERPKGSFSTLEIQRTEQGDSAMYLCASSSDRGPSYEQYFGPGTRLTVT.

The rearrangement joins TRBV11-1 to TRBJ1-2, with TRBD1 as a possible D gene (6 bases). The CDR3 runs to 12 residues. The V gene's germline CDR1 is SGHAT and CDR2 FQDESV (reference sequence). The germline V and J ends were trimmed by 4 bases and 8 bases, with 11 bases remaining between them. In DNA form, the CDR3 reads TGTGCCAGCAGCTACGGGGGGCTCGGCTACACCTTC. It encodes CASSYGGLGYTF.

CDR3 region: CASSYSGTFYEQYF. CDR3 nucleotides: TGTGCCAGCAGTTACTCGGGCACCTTCTACGAGCAGTACTTC. The J gene is TRBJ2-7, the V gene TRBV6-5; no definite D call. CDR3 length equals 14 residues. Germline assignment: CDR1 MNHEY and CDR2 SVGAGI. Trimming removed 0 bases from V and 3 bases from J, with 9 bases in between.

The rearrangement uses TRBV3-1 (or the pseudogene TRBV3-2) and TRBJ1-6; D unclear. The germline V gene encodes CDR1 LGHDT and CDR2 YNNKEL (reference sequence). This CDR3 has 16 residues. Trimming shortened V by 3 bases and J by 0 bases, and 9 bases separated the two germline ends. CDR3 protein: CASSHYGSSYNSPLHF. For the CDR3, the DNA is TGTGCCAGCAGCCACTACGGGAGCTCCTATAATTCACCCCTCCACTTT.

V and J are TRBV3-1 (or the pseudogene TRBV3-2) and TRBJ1-2; D remains ambiguous. Trimming took off 3 bases at V and 11 bases at J, with 13 bases between the two ends. CDR1 is LGHDT and CDR2 is YNNKEL in the germline V gene (reference sequence). The CDR3 contains 12 residues. The CDR3 nucleotides are TGTGCCAGCAGCCAGCCCCCCGCCCTATACACCTTC. Its protein product is CASSQPPALYTF.

This chain uses TRBV18 with TRBJ2-2; D is uncertain. The CDR3 has 16 amino acids. V was cut by 5 bases and J by 1 base, with 14 bases left in between. Germline loops: CDR1 KGHSH, CDR2 LQKENI. The DNA for the CDR3 is TGTGCCAGCTCAAGAATGGGCTCCCTGAACACCGGGGAGCTGTTTTTT. Protein product: CASSRMGSLNTGELFF.

V is TRBV12-5 and J is TRBJ2-1, with TRBD2 matching 7 bases. The CDR3 runs to 15 residues. The ends lost 1 base at V and 5 bases at J; junction bases unmatched: 5. Germline assignment: CDR1 LGHNT and CDR2 FRNRAP. In DNA, the CDR3 is TGTGCTAGTGGTTTGGACTTGACTAGCAACAATGAGCAGTTCTTC. This sequence encodes CASGLDLTSNNEQFF.

V usage is TRBV4-1 and J usage is TRBJ2-7; 10 nucleotides agree with TRBD2. The CDR3 is 15 residues long. V lost 3 bases, J lost 4 bases, and 6 bases stayed unmatched. The germline CDR1 and CDR2 sequences are MGHRA and YSYEKL. The CDR3 sequence is CASSQTLAGVYEQYF. CDR3 DNA: TGCGCCAGCAGCCAGACCCTAGCGGGAGTTTACGAGCAGTACTTC.

In DNA, the CDR3 is TGTGCCAGCAGGAGCCCAAGCTCTGGAAACACCATATATTTT. Encoded protein: CASRSPSSGNTIYF. V is TRBV6-5 and J is TRBJ1-3; unclear D gene. Trimming stripped 6 bases from V and 0 bases from J, with 9 bases between. The CDR3 covers 14 residues. The germline gives CDR1 MNHEY, CDR2 SVGAGI.

Ten or more counts support this clone. The chain employs TRBV19 and TRBJ1-2; TRBD1 aligns across 8 bases. The V gene end was trimmed by 3 bases and the J gene end by 5 bases; junction bases not matched to a gene: 8. CDR3 length: 15 residues. Germline V lookup: CDR1 LNHDA, CDR2 SQIVND (reference sequence). This chain's CDR3 is CASSMATGVEYGYTF. CDR3 bases: TGTGCCAGTAGTATGGCGACAGGGGTAGAGTATGGCTACACCTTC.

This clone occurred a few times. The rearrangement joins TRBV25-1 to TRBJ1-3, with no clear D. Germline CDR1 MGHDK, CDR2 SYGVNS. The V end lost 7 bases, the J end lost 3 bases, and 13 bases lay between the germline ends. The CDR3 has 14 amino acids. The CDR3 sequence: CASKWRGNGNTIYF. CDR3 DNA sequence: TGTGCCAGCAAATGGCGGGGAAATGGAAACACCATATATTTT. The complete variable domain, with remaining parts taken from reference TRBV25-1 and TRBJ1-3, reads EADIYQTPRYLVIGTGKKITLECSQTMGHDKMYWYQQDPGMELHLIHYSYGVNSTEKGDLSSESTVSRIRTEHFPLTLESARPSHTSQYLCASKWRGNGNTIYFGEGSWLTVV.